This T cell receptor (beta chain) is from a study of control samples from healthy donors and cancer patients. The germline gives CDR1 LGHDT, CDR2 YNNKEL (reference sequence). The CDR3 totals 15 residues. V shed 4 bases, J shed 9 bases, and the junction held 4 bases outside the gene matches. Assay used: immunoSEQ multiplex PCR; TCRdb lists only in-frame clones, some missing. The data contain about 160,000 clones, approximately 90% of them singletons. The clonotype was recovered from a young man in good health. The specimen was blood. This chain links TRBV3-1 (or the pseudogene TRBV3-2) with TRBJ1-6; 12 bases map to TRBD1. This CDR3 reads CASSLRDRGLSPLHF. The DNA for the CDR3 is TGTGCCAGCAGCCTCCGGGACAGGGGGCTTTCACCCCTCCACTTT.